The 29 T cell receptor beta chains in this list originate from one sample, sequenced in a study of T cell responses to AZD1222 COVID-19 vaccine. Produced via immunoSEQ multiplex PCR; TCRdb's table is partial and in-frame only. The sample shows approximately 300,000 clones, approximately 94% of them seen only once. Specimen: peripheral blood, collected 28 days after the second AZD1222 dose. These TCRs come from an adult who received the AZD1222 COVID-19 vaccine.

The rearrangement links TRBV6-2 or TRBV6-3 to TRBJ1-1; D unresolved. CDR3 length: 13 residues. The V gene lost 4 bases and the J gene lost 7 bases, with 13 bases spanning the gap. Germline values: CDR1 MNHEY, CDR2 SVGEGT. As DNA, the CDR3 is TGTGCCAGCAGTTCGGGCTTATTGGGTGAAGCTTTCTTT. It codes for CASSSGLLGEAFF.

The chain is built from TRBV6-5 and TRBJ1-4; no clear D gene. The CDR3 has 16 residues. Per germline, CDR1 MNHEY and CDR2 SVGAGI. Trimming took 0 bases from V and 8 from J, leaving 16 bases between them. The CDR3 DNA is TGTGCCAGCAGTTACTCCGGACGTGGAGCTCAGGAAAAACTGTTTTTT. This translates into CASSYSGRGAQEKLFF.

In DNA, the CDR3 is TGTGCCAGCAGTTTAGGAGGTACCCTGAGGGAGCAGTACTTC. Translation: CASSLGGTLREQYF. The chain carries TRBV27 and TRBJ2-7; D is possibly TRBD2 (5 bases). The CDR3 consists of 14 residues. Trimming pared 2 bases from V and 7 bases from J, leaving 15 bases between. Germline CDR1 is MNHEY and CDR2 is SMNVEV (reference sequence).

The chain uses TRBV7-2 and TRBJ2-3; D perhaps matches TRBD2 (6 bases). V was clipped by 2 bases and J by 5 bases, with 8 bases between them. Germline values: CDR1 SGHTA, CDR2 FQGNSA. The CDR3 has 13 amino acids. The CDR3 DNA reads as TGTGCCAGCAGCTTACGGCGGGGAGATACGCAGTATTTT. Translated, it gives CASSLRRGDTQYF.

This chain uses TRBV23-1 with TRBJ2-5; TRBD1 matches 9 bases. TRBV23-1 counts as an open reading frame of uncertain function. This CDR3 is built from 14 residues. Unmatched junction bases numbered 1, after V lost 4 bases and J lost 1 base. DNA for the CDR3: TGCGCCAGCAGTCCGACAGGGGGCCAAGAGACCCAGTACTTC. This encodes CASSPTGGQETQYF.

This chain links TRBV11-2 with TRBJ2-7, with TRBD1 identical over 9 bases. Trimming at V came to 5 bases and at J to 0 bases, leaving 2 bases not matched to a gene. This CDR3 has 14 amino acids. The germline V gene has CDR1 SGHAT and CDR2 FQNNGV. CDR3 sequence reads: CASSPTGGSYEQYF. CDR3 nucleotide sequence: TGTGCCAGCAGCCCGACAGGGGGCTCCTACGAGCAGTACTTC.

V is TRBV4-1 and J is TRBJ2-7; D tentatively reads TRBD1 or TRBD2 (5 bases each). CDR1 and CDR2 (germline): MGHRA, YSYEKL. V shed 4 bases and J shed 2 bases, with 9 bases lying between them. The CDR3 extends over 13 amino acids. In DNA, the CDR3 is TGCGCCAGCAGCCGGGACCAAGCCTACGAGCAGTACTTC. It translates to CASSRDQAYEQYF.

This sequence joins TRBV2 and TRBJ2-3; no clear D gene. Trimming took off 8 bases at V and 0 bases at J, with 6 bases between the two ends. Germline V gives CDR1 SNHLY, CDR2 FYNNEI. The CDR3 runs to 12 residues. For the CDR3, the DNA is TGTGCCAGCCTGACTAGCACAGATACGCAGTATTTT. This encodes CASLTSTDTQYF. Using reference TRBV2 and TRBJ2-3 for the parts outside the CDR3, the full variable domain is EPEVTQTPSHQVTQMGQEVILRCVPISNHLYFYWYRQILGQKVEFLVSFYNNEISEKSEIFDDQFSVERPDGSNFTLKIRSTKLEDSAMYFCASLTSTDTQYFGPGTRLTVL.

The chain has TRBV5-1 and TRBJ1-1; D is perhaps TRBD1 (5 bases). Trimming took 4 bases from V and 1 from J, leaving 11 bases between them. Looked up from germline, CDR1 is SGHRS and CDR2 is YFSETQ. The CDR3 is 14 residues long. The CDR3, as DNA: TGCGCCAGCAGCCGCCCTGGGGGGAACACTGAAGCTTTCTTT. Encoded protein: CASSRPGGNTEAFF.

DNA of the CDR3: TGTGCCAGCAGTGAAACAGGGAGAGGAGCTGAAGCTTTCTTT. This gives the protein CASSETGRGAEAFF. The chain is built from TRBV6-1 and TRBJ1-1; D possibly corresponds to TRBD1 (6 bases). The V end lost 2 bases, the J end lost 6 bases, and 13 bases lay between the germline ends. Germline CDR1 reads MNHNS; CDR2 reads SASEGT. This CDR3 has 14 residues.

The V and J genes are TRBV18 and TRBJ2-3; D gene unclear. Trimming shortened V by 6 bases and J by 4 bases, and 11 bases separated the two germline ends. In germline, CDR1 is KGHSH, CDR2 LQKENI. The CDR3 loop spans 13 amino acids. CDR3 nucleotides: TGTGCCAGCTCTATAAGTCAATCAGATACGCAGTATTTT. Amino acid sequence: CASSISQSDTQYF.

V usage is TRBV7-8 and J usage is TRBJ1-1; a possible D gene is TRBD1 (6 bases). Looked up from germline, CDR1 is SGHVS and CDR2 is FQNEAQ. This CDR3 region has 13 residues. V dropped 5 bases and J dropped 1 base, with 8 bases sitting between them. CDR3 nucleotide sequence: TGTGCCAGCAGCACGGGACAGAACACTGAAGCTTTCTTT. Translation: CASSTGQNTEAFF.

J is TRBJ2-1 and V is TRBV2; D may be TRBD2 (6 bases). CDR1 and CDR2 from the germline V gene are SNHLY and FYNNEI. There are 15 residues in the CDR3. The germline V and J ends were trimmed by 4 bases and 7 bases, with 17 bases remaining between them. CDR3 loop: CASSVRRGRGNEQFF. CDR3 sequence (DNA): TGTGCCAGCAGTGTCCGGCGGGGCCGGGGAAATGAGCAGTTCTTC.

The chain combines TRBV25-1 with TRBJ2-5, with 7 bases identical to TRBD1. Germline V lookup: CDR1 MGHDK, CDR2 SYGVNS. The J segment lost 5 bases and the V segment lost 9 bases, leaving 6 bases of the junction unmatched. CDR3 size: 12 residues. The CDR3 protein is CASKQGFETQYF. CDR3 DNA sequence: TGTGCCAGTAAACAGGGGTTTGAGACCCAGTACTTC.

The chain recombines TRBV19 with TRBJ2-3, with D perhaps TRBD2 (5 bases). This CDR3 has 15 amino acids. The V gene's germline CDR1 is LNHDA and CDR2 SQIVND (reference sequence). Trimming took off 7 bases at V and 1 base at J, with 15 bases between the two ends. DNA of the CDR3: TGTGCCAGTACCCTCGGGCTAGCAGGCACAGATACGCAGTATTTT. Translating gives CASTLGLAGTDTQYF.

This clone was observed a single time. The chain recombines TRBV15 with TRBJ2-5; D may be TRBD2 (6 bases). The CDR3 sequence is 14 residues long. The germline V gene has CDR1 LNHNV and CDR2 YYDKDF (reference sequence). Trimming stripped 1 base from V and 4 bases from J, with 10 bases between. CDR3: CATSRGGGAETQYF. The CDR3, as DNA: TGTGCCACCAGCAGAGGGGGCGGGGCAGAGACCCAGTACTTC. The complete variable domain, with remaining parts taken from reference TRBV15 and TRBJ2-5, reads DAMVIQNPRYQVTQFGKPVTLSCSQTLNHNVMYWYQQKSSQAPKLLFHYYDKDFNNEADTPDNFQSRRPNTSFCFLDIRSPGLGDTAMYLCATSRGGGAETQYFGPGTRLLVL.

The CDR3 loop reads CASRRRAWTEAFF. CDR3 nucleotides: TGTGCCAGTAGAAGGCGGGCCTGGACTGAAGCTTTCTTT. This rearrangement joins TRBV19 to TRBJ1-1, with D hard to call. The germline V gene encodes CDR1 LNHDA and CDR2 SQIVND (reference sequence). The CDR3 has 13 amino acids. Trimming left V 6 bases short and J 5 bases short, with 13 bases between.

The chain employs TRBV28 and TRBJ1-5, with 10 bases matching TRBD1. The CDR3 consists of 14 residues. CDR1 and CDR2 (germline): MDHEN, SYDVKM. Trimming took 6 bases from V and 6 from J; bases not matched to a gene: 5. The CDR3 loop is CASRTGGEGQPQHF. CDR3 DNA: TGTGCCAGCAGGACAGGGGGCGAGGGTCAGCCCCAGCATTTT.

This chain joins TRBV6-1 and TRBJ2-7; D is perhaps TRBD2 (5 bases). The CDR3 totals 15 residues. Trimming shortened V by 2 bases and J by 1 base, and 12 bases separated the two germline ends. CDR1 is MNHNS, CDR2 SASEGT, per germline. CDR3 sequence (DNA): TGTGCCAGCAGTGAAATGGACTTTGATTCCTACGAGCAGTACTTC. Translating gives CASSEMDFDSYEQYF.

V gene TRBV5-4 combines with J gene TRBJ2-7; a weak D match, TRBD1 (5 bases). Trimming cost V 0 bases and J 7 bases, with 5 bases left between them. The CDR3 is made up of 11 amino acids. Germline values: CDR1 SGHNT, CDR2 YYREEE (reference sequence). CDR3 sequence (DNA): TGTGCCAGCAGCTTGGCAGGGGAGCAGTACTTC. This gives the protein CASSLAGEQYF.

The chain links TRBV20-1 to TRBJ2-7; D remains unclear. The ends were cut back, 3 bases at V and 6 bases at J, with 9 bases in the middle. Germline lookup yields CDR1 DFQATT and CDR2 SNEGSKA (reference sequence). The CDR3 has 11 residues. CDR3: CSASGFPEQYF. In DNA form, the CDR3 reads TGCAGTGCTAGTGGGTTTCCCGAGCAGTACTTC.

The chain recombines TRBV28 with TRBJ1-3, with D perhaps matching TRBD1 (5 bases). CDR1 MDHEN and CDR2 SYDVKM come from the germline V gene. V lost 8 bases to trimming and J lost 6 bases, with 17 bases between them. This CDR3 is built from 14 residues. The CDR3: CASGGSGTKNTIYF. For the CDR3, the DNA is TGTGCCAGCGGGGGTTCCGGGACCAAAAACACCATATATTTT.

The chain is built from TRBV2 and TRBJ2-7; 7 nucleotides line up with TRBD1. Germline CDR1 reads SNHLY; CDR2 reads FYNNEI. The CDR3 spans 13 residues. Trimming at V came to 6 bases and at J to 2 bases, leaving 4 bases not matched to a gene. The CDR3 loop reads CASRDRLAYEQYF. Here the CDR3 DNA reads TGTGCCAGCAGGGACAGGCTAGCCTACGAGCAGTACTTC.

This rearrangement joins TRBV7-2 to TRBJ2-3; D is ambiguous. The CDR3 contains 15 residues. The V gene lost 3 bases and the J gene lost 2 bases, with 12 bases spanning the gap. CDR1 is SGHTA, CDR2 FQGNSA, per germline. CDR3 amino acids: CASSFMVLLTDTQYF. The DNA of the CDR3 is TGTGCCAGCAGCTTTATGGTCCTTCTCACAGATACGCAGTATTTT.

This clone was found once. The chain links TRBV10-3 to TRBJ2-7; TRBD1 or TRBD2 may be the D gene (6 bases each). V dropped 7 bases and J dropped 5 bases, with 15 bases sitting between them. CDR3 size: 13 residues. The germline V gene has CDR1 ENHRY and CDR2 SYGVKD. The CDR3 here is CAITTGASDEQYF. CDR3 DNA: TGTGCCATCACCACGGGGGCAAGCGACGAGCAGTACTTC.

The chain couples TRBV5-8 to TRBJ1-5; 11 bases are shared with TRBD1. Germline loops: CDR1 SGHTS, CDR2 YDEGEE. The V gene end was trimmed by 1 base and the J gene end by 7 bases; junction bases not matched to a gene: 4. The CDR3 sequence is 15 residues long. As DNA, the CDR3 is TGTGCCAGCAGCTTGCTTGGACAGGGGGCCCAGCCCCAGCATTTT. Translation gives CASSLLGQGAQPQHF. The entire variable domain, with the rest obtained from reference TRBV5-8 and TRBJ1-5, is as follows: EAGVTQSPTHLIKTRGQQATLRCSPISGHTSVYWYQQALGLGLQFLLWYDEGEERNRGNFPPRFSGRQFPNYSSELNVNALELEDSALYLCASSLLGQGAQPQHFGDGTRLSIL.

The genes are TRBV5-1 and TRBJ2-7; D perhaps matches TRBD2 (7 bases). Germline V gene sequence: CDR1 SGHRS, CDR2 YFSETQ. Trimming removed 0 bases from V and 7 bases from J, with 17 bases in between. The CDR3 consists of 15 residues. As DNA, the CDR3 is TGCGCCAGCAGCTTGGCCCAGGGGAGGGTAGGGGAGCAGTACTTC. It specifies CASSLAQGRVGEQYF.

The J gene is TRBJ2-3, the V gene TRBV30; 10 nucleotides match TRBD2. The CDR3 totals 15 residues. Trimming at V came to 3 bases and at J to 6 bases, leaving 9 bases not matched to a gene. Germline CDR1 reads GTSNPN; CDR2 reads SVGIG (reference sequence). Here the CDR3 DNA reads TGTGCCTGGAGGGGGTCTAGCGGGAGCAGTGATACGCAGTATTTT. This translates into CAWRGSSGSSDTQYF.

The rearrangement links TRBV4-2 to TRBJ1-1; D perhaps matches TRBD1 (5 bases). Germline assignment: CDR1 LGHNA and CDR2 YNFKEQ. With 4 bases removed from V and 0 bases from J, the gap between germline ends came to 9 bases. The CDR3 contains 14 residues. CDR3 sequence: CASSRGLLNTEAFF. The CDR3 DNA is TGTGCCAGCAGCCGGGGACTGCTGAACACTGAAGCTTTCTTT.